Shown below are 8 T cell receptor beta chains from a single sample sequenced in a study of T-cell memory formation after mild COVID-19 (dated by TCRdb to the early 2020s). The library came from 5' RACE. Sequencing was performed on an Illumina NovaSeq 6000. The public reads were quality trimmed at Q25 with fastp and then assembled into clones with MiXCR by TCRdb, keeping productive beta chains. Each CDR3 protein appears once, grouped with its most common genes and DNA. For this sample the table gives a few hundred thousand distinct CDR3 sequences, of which around 27% were detected only once. The top ten clones comprise about 13% of the sample. Source material: PBMCs or a T cell subset sorted from them (not recorded which). These receptors were taken from an adult woman who had mild COVID-19 (a few samples of this study predate the infection). The sample titles of this study are shuffled in the database, so cell type and time point are left out; the donor was told from shared clones.

The rearrangement joins TRBV30 to TRBJ2-1; D remains ambiguous. The CDR3 spans 11 residues. The V end lost 6 bases, the J end lost 2 bases, and 5 bases lay between the germline ends. Per germline, CDR1 GTSNPN and CDR2 SVGIG (reference sequence). The CDR3 nucleotides are TGTGCCTGCGCCCCCTACAATGAGCAGTTCTTC. Residues: CACAPYNEQFF.

The chain couples TRBV18 to TRBJ2-7, with a possible D match to TRBD1 (5 bases). This CDR3 has 15 residues. Germline CDR1 and CDR2: KGHSH and LQKENI. Between the trimmed V and J ends, which lost 0 bases and 4 bases, there was a span of 13 bases. This CDR3 is CASSPPGGAGYEQYF. The CDR3 nucleotides are TGTGCCAGCTCACCACCGGGTGGGGCTGGATACGAGCAGTACTTC.

The chain combines TRBV18 with TRBJ2-7; D is uncertain. Germline V gene sequence: CDR1 KGHSH, CDR2 LQKENI. Trimming cost V 6 bases and J 0 bases, with 15 bases left between them. CDR3 size: 15 residues. CDR3 coding DNA: TGTGCCAGCTCGGCCGCGGAAGGGCTCTCCTACGAGCAGTACTTC. Amino acid sequence: CASSAAEGLSYEQYF.

This clonotype was counted between two and nine times. The chain joins TRBV20-1 to TRBJ1-4; D not resolved. Per germline, CDR1 DFQATT and CDR2 SNEGSKA (reference sequence). With 6 bases removed from V and 1 base from J, the gap between germline ends came to 12 bases. The CDR3 length is 14 residues. CDR3 amino acids: CSARGFGTNEKLFF. The CDR3 nucleotides read TGCAGTGCCCGTGGGTTTGGAACTAATGAAAAACTGTTTTTT.

This clonotype was detected only a few times. V gene TRBV29-1 combines with J gene TRBJ1-2; 7 bases align to TRBD1. V lost 4 bases to trimming and J lost 4 bases; unmatched junction nucleotides: 9. Germline V CDR1 and CDR2: SQVTM, ANQGSEA. There are 14 residues in the CDR3. CDR3 nucleotides: TGCAGCGTTGTTGGACAGGCAGTACTCTATGGCTACACCTTC. It translates to CSVVGQAVLYGYTF.

The rearrangement links TRBV5-4 to TRBJ1-1, with 8 bases fitting TRBD1. The J segment lost 4 bases and the V segment lost 4 bases, leaving 3 bases of the junction unmatched. The CDR3 length is 13 residues. Germline CDR1 is SGHNT and CDR2 is YYREEE (reference sequence). CDR3 sequence: CASSPDRVTEAFF. DNA for the CDR3: TGTGCCAGCAGCCCGGACAGGGTCACTGAAGCTTTCTTT.

This clonotype was seen more than once but under ten times. The V and J genes are TRBV5-1 and TRBJ2-7; TRBD2 matches 11 bases. Germline V gene lookup returns CDR1 SGHRS and CDR2 YFSETQ. Trimming at V came to 3 bases and at J to 2 bases, leaving 4 bases not matched to a gene. The CDR3 spans 15 residues. CDR3 nucleotides: TGCGCCAGCAGCTCGGGACTAGCGGAAACCTACGAGCAGTACTTC. Protein: CASSSGLAETYEQYF.

This clonotype was recorded many times. The genes are TRBV12-3 or TRBV12-4 and TRBJ2-5; D not certain. V was shortened by 3 bases and J by 5 bases, with 13 bases between the two germline ends. This CDR3 has 14 residues. This CDR3 reads CASSFRSRRETQYF. CDR3 coding DNA: TGTGCCAGCAGTTTTAGAAGCCGAAGGGAGACCCAGTACTTC.